The T cell receptor beta chain under discussion was sequenced for a study of cytomegalovirus exposure and HLA in healthy donors. The germline V gene encodes CDR1 MNHEY and CDR2 SMNVEV (reference sequence). CDR3 length: 15 residues. The germline V and J ends were trimmed by 6 bases and 1 base, with 15 bases remaining between them. The study, taken as a whole, reports: Many donors carried some public TCRs, although rarity characterized most TCR sequences.

Measured with immunoSEQ multiplex PCR; TCRdb has only the in-frame clones, and not every one. The table includes some 98,000 clones, roughly 90% detected once. As concerns this clone: Its antigen is currently unknown.

This receptor was obtained from a man younger than 30 in good health and CMV-seropositive. Sequenced input: PBMCs. The chain uses TRBV27 and TRBJ1-1, with TRBD1 as a possible D gene (5 bases). CDR3 amino acids: CASSRNRLTNTEAFF. For the CDR3, the DNA is TGTGCCAGCAGCCGGAACAGGTTGACGAACACTGAAGCTTTCTTT.